This T cell receptor beta chain appears in the sequencing data of a study of cytomegalovirus exposure and HLA in healthy donors. The V and J ends lost 5 bases and 6 bases, in that order; junction bases with no gene match: 11. CDR3 length: 14 amino acids. CDR1 SGHDT and CDR2 YYEEEE come from the germline V gene. The primer mix had 60 Vbeta and 13 Jbeta primers. Clones were sequenced by immunoSEQ multiplex PCR, and TCRdb holds only the in-frame ones, with some missing. The sample records around 200,000 clones, roughly four fifths being singletons. The sample comprised PBMCs. This sequence originates from a girl aged 10-17 years in good health and CMV-seronegative. This chain connects TRBV5-6 to TRBJ2-7; 7 bases match TRBD1. This chain's CDR3 is CASSPGTVSVEQYF. CDR3 sequence (DNA): TGTGCCAGCAGTCCCGGGACAGTTTCGGTCGAGCAGTACTTC.